Below are 21 T cell receptor beta chains sequenced from a single sample in a study of regulatory T cells in long-lasting Graves disease. The sample's time point: newly diagnosed GD, antithyroid drugs for less than 3 months. TCR sequences were obtained from RNA taken from PBMCs. The authors built TCR beta libraries using iRepertoire HTBI primers and Arm-PCR of CDR3 regions. TCRdb analysed the multiplex PCR reads with MiXCR anew, one entry per CDR3 protein. The table has approximately 310,000 distinct CDR3 sequences, 15% to 20% seen once. Sequences were derived from peripheral blood mononuclear cells (PBMCs), sampled at new diagnosis, from a patient treated with antithyroid drugs. The receptors originated from a female donor with Graves disease.

This clonotype was counted between two and nine times. This chain links TRBV5-1 with TRBJ2-7, with 9 bases matching TRBD1. Germline assignment: CDR1 SGHRS and CDR2 YFSETQ. CDR3 size: 16 residues. With V trimmed by 1 base and J by 1 base, 6 bases remained unmatched. Here the CDR3 DNA reads TGCGCCAGCAGCTTGCTCGGGACAGGGCTTTCCTACGAGCAGTACTTC. The encoded protein is CASSLLGTGLSYEQYF.

A note on this clonotype: This may come from a read error, since a much larger clone is one base off. This CDR3 is CSAPQGWGEKLIF. The CDR3, as DNA: TGCAGTGCTCCCCAGGGGTGGGGTGAAAAACTGATTTTT. V and J are TRBV20-1 and TRBJ1-4; D may be TRBD1 (6 bases). CDR1 is DFQATT and CDR2 is SNEGSKA in the germline V gene (reference sequence). The CDR3 extends over 13 amino acids.

In the case of this clonotype: A far larger clone is off by one base, so a read error is likely. This rearrangement joins TRBV11-2 to TRBJ2-1; D gene unclear. V shed 3 bases and J shed 10 bases, with 10 bases lying between them. This CDR3 contains 12 residues. CDR1 and CDR2 (germline): SGHAT, FQNNGV. The CDR3 spells CASSFPFYEQFF. DNA of the CDR3: TGTGCCAGCAGCTTCCCTTTCTACGAGCAGTTCTTC.

At least ten counts were recorded for this clonotype. The chain links TRBV12-5 to TRBJ2-7; D gene unclear. The V end lost 5 bases, the J end lost 3 bases, and 8 bases lay between the germline ends. This CDR3 is 12 amino acids long. The germline V gene encodes CDR1 LGHNT and CDR2 FRNRAP. CDR3 amino acids: CASGLAYYEQYF. The CDR3 DNA follows: TGTGCTAGTGGTCTCGCCTACTACGAGCAGTACTTC.

The table lists this clonotype with a few counts. This may come from a read error, since a much larger clone is one base off. CDR3 protein: CASSHGQGVDYGYTF. The CDR3 bases are TGTGCCAGCAGTCACGGACAGGGAGTAGACTATGGCTACACCTTC. This chain links TRBV6-1 with TRBJ1-2; 8 bases align to TRBD1. J lost 3 bases, V lost 5 bases, and 8 bases had no gene match. CDR3 length: 15 amino acids. Germline V gives CDR1 MNHNS, CDR2 SASEGT.

This clonotype was observed at least ten times. V usage is TRBV27 and J usage is TRBJ2-7, with TRBD1 matching 8 bases. This CDR3 contains 14 residues. Trimming at V came to 5 bases and at J to 4 bases, leaving 7 bases not matched to a gene. Germline CDR1 and CDR2: MNHEY and SMNVEV (reference sequence). The CDR3 DNA follows: TGTGCCAGCAGTCCTACGACAGGGGCGTACGAGCAGTACTTC. Its translation is CASSPTTGAYEQYF.

The chain employs TRBV9 and TRBJ2-7; possible D gene TRBD2, 6 bases. CDR1 and CDR2 (germline): SGDLS, YYNGEE. Between the trimmed V and J ends, which lost 2 bases and 6 bases, there was a span of 15 bases. This CDR3 is 14 amino acids long. The CDR3 nucleotides read TGTGCCAGCAGCGTTAGGGGAGGACTCGGCGAGCAGTACTTC. Amino acid sequence: CASSVRGGLGEQYF.

This rearrangement joins TRBV12-3 or TRBV12-4 to TRBJ2-5, with D tentatively TRBD2 (6 bases). The V end lost 3 bases, the J end lost 9 bases, and 20 bases lay between the germline ends. This CDR3 contains 15 residues. CDR3 loop: CASSFPGPKGEAQYF. CDR3 in DNA: TGTGCCAGCAGTTTTCCGGGACCCAAAGGGGAGGCCCAGTACTTC.

The chain links TRBV10-1 to TRBJ2-7; D might be TRBD1 (6 bases). Germline V gene data show CDR1 as WNHNN and CDR2 as SYGVQD (reference sequence). V was pared by 2 bases and J by 5 bases, with 10 bases between. This CDR3 region has 13 residues. DNA for the CDR3: TGCGCCAGCAGTGAGACAGGGCCTAACGAGCAGTACTTC. Protein: CASSETGPNEQYF.

Points on this clonotype: At one end the junction does not follow the germline gene, possibly because of a read error. V gene TRBV30 combines with J gene TRBJ2-1; TRBD1 matches at 10 bases. Looked up from germline, CDR1 is GTSNPN and CDR2 is SVGIG (reference sequence). CDR3 length: 13 residues. In DNA, the CDR3 is TGTGCCGGGAGGGACAGGGGAGCCTATGAGCAGTTCTTC. Translated, it gives CAGRDRGAYEQFF.

This clonotype was picked up many times. This rearrangement joins TRBV6-5 to TRBJ1-4; 7 bases line up with TRBD1. Germline V gene data show CDR1 as MNHEY and CDR2 as SVGAGI. The CDR3 is 15 residues long. V trimming: 4 bases; J trimming: 10 bases; junction bases outside the gene matches: 12. CDR3 residues: CASSSTNRGYGKLFF. Written as DNA, the CDR3 is TGTGCCAGCAGTTCAACGAACAGGGGATATGGAAAACTGTTTTTT.

The chain has TRBV30 and TRBJ1-2; D remains ambiguous. Trimming took off 1 base at V and 4 bases at J, with 7 bases between the two ends. This CDR3 contains 12 residues. In germline, CDR1 is GTSNPN, CDR2 SVGIG (reference sequence). CDR3 bases: TGTGCCTGGAGTGGGGCAGGCTATGGCTACACCTTC. Its protein product is CAWSGAGYGYTF.

This clonotype was counted ten times or more. The chain employs TRBV9 and TRBJ1-1, with 8 bases identical to TRBD1. J lost 0 bases, V lost 4 bases, and 14 bases had no gene match. The CDR3 is made up of 18 amino acids. Germline CDR1 is SGDLS and CDR2 is YYNGEE. The CDR3, as DNA: TGTGCCAGCAGCTCGTCCTTGGGACAGGCCCTGATGAACACTGAAGCTTTCTTT. Protein sequence: CASSSSLGQALMNTEAFF.

A few counts support this clonotype. The chain uses TRBV3-1 and TRBJ2-1, with TRBD2 matching over 11 bases. The V segment lost 0 bases and the J segment 8 bases; nucleotides outside the gene matches: 3. CDR1 and CDR2 (germline): LGHDT, YNNKEL (reference sequence). The CDR3 is 15 amino acids. The CDR3, as DNA: TGTGCCAGCAGCCAAGAGACTAGCGGGATGGATGAGCAGTTCTTC. This sequence encodes CASSQETSGMDEQFF.

This clonotype was counted at least ten times. V and J are TRBV11-2 and TRBJ2-7; D unresolved. Germline V lookup: CDR1 SGHAT, CDR2 FQNNGV. The CDR3 loop spans 13 amino acids. Trimming took off 2 bases at V and 7 bases at J, with 12 bases between the two ends. CDR3 DNA: TGTGCCAGCAGCTTAAGTGCGGTAGAGGAGCAGTACTTC. It encodes CASSLSAVEEQYF.

This clonotype was counted ten times or more. The J gene is TRBJ2-7, the V gene TRBV9; maybe TRBD1 (6 bases). The V end lost 4 bases, the J end lost 7 bases, and 21 bases lay between the germline ends. Looked up from germline, CDR1 is SGDLS and CDR2 is YYNGEE. The CDR3 is 15 amino acids. CDR3 coding DNA: TGTGCCAGCAGCCCAGGGTCAGGGGCATTGAGGGAGCAGTACTTC. Translation gives CASSPGSGALREQYF.

J is TRBJ1-2 and V is TRBV7-2; D is uncertain. Germline values: CDR1 SGHTA, CDR2 FQGNSA. CDR3 size: 15 residues. V shed 5 bases and J shed 5 bases, with 18 bases lying between them. The CDR3: CASSLMTAKGYGYTF. CDR3 coding DNA: TGTGCCAGCAGCCTAATGACCGCGAAGGGTTATGGCTACACCTTC.

This clonotype was observed many times. The chain couples TRBV11-3 to TRBJ2-3; D is possibly TRBD1 or TRBD2 (7 bases each). CDR3 length: 15 amino acids. The V end was cut by 7 bases, the J end by 5 bases, with 19 bases between. The germline V gene has CDR1 SGHNT and CDR2 YENEEA. The chain's CDR3 is CASNSLQGRGDTQYF. CDR3 in DNA: TGTGCCAGCAACTCCCTACAGGGGAGGGGAGATACGCAGTATTTT.

The chain carries TRBV29-1 and TRBJ2-1; 8 positions agree with TRBD2. The J segment lost 9 bases and the V segment lost 2 bases, leaving 15 bases of the junction unmatched. The CDR3 runs to 16 residues. CDR1 SQVTM and CDR2 ANQGSEA come from the germline V gene. The CDR3 sequence is CSVESLAGLASSEQFF. Written as DNA, the CDR3 is TGCAGCGTTGAAAGTCTAGCGGGCTTAGCGTCTAGTGAGCAGTTCTTC.

The table lists this clonotype with many counts. The CDR3 spells CSARPGTGTYEQYF. CDR3 bases: TGCAGTGCTAGACCCGGGACAGGGACCTACGAGCAGTACTTC. The rearrangement joins TRBV20-1 to TRBJ2-7; 9 bases match TRBD1. Unmatched junction bases numbered 4, after V lost 2 bases and J lost 2 bases. The CDR3 covers 14 residues. Germline CDR1 is DFQATT and CDR2 is SNEGSKA (reference sequence).

This clonotype was detected only a few times. Mismatch with germline at one junction end may stem from a read error. The V and J genes are TRBV12-3 or TRBV12-4 and TRBJ1-2; D is undetermined. The length of the CDR3 is 14 residues. CDR3 sequence reads: CASSFDKDFVGYAF. The CDR3 nucleotides read TGTGCCAGCAGTTTTGACAAGGATTTCGTCGGCTACGCCTTC.